This T cell receptor beta chain was recorded in a study of T cells after yellow fever vaccination. Study information: Each low-cell-number fraction was prepared by means of SMART-Seq v4 Ultra Low Input.

TCRdb re-called the 5' RACE reads with MiXCR, one entry per CDR3 protein. The table lists about 32,000 distinct CDR3 sequences, more than 9% of them singletons. CDR1 is ENHRY and CDR2 is SYGVKD in the germline V gene. V dropped 10 bases and J dropped 4; count of bases not matched to a gene: 4. The CDR3 sequence is 12 residues long. In this sample, this clonotype turned up many times. Whole-study findings and limits: Researchers noted that a small share of clonotypes showed up in both CD4 and CD8 compartments. Vaccine-responding clonotypes were almost all undetectable in sorted memory subsets on day 0.

The chain combines TRBV10-3 with TRBJ2-1; 7 bases match TRBD1. This sample comprised PBMCs, either bulk or a sorted T-cell subset (CD4+, CD8+, memory, or dextramer-sorted; not recorded which), obtained roughly 14 days after the first yellow fever vaccination. The TCR was taken from a man aged 18 to 30 who received the YFV17D yellow fever vaccine. The CDR3 reads CATTGQYNEQFF. In nucleotides, the CDR3 is TGTGCCACTACGGGACAGTACAATGAGCAGTTCTTC.